These 14 T cell receptor beta chains share one sample of origin, sequenced in a study of T cells in women clearing cervical HPV infection. Libraries were prepared by immunoSEQ multiplex PCR; TCRdb keeps only in-frame clonotypes and omits some of them. This sample's table reports 30,000 to 45,000 clones. Source material: blood buffy coat. These receptors all come from a woman between 18 and 69 years old with a cervical HPV16 infection that either progressed to CIN3+ or cleared (not recorded which).

Details on this clone: Sequencing ends 3 residues short of the CDR3 end; the germline J gene provides the rest. The chain couples TRBV20-1 to TRBJ1-2; 8 nucleotides agree with TRBD1. The CDR3 is 14 residues long. The germline V gene has CDR1 DFQATT and CDR2 SNEGSKA (reference sequence). J lost 0 bases, V lost 3 bases, and 3 bases had no gene match. This CDR3 is CSARGTGANYGYTF. The sequenced part of the CDR3 DNA is TGCAGTGCTAGGGGGACAGGAGCTAACTATGGC.

Concerning this clone itself: The CDR3 end is not reached by the read, which stops 3 residues before it; the germline J gene fills it in. The V and J genes are TRBV2 and TRBJ1-2; D is possibly TRBD1 (6 bases). This CDR3 spans 15 amino acids. Germline CDR1 SNHLY, CDR2 FYNNEI. The V and J ends lost 5 bases and 4 bases respectively, with 17 bases between them. The DNA read from the CDR3 is TGTGCCAGCAGTTCGGGTTGGACAGCCCGCTATGGC. Translating it yields CASSSGWTARYG. The whole CDR3 sequence is CASSSGWTARYGYTF. Complete variable domain (other parts from reference TRBV2 and TRBJ1-2): EPEVTQTPSHQVTQMGQEVILRCVPISNHLYFYWYRQILGQKVEFLVSFYNNEISEKSEIFDDQFSVERPDGSNFTLKIRSTKLEDSAMYFCASSSGWTARYGYTFGSGTRLTVV.

Concerning this clone itself: The read falls 3 residues short of the CDR3 end, and the missing part is taken from the germline J gene. This chain links TRBV2 with TRBJ2-7; 7 bases are shared with TRBD2. This CDR3 comprises 15 residues. Germline CDR1 SNHLY, CDR2 FYNNEI. Trimming at V came to 7 bases and at J to 3 bases, leaving 12 bases not matched to a gene. CDR3 region: CASTPGGGSYYEQYF. CDR3 bases read: TGTGCCAGCACCCCGGGGGGAGGCAGCTACTACGAG.

In regard to this clone: The read ends 3 residues before the CDR3 terminus; that terminus is restored from the germline J gene. The rearrangement links TRBV6-2 or TRBV6-3 to TRBJ2-7, with D possibly matching TRBD1 (5 bases). This CDR3 region has 12 residues. Per germline, CDR1 MNHEY and CDR2 SVGEGT. Trimming took off 10 bases at V and 2 bases at J, with 12 bases between the two ends. The covered CDR3 bases are TGTGCCACCCAGGGTGGGGCCTACGAG. The encoded protein is CATQGGAYE. The CDR3, in full, reads CATQGGAYEQYF.

Notes on this clone: The read halts 3 residues ahead of the CDR3 end, with the missing end drawn from the germline J gene. The V call is TRBV11-2, the J call TRBJ1-2; D unresolved. V shed 4 bases and J shed 2 bases, with 11 bases lying between them. The germline gives CDR1 SGHAT, CDR2 FQNNGV. The CDR3 spans 14 residues. CDR3 region: CASSSTRPNYGYTF. The CDR3 bases that were read are TGTGCCAGCAGCTCCACCAGGCCAAACTATGGC.

Remarks on this clone: The sequence runs out 3 residues before the end of the CDR3; the remainder is reconstructed from the germline J gene. J is TRBJ1-2 and V is TRBV2; the D gene is possibly TRBD1 (5 bases). Germline V CDR1 and CDR2: SNHLY, FYNNEI. The CDR3 loop spans 14 amino acids. The CDR3 protein is CASSEGSWAGGYTF. CDR3 DNA (partial): TGTGCCAGCAGTGAAGGTTCGTGGGCAGGGGGC.

The CDR3 protein is CASRYRHLSGHEQYF. The CDR3 DNA, read in part, is TGTGCCAGCAGGTATCGACACCTTAGCGGCCACGAG. The rearrangement joins TRBV6-2 or TRBV6-3 to TRBJ2-7; tentatively, D is TRBD2 (6 bases). The read comes to an end 3 residues before the CDR3 does, leaving the germline J gene to fill in the end. V lost 6 bases to trimming and J lost 5 bases, with 20 bases between them. CDR1 MNHEY and CDR2 SVGEGT come from the germline V gene. The CDR3 contains 15 residues.

Remarks on this clone: The read halts 3 residues ahead of the CDR3 end, with the missing end drawn from the germline J gene. This chain uses TRBV2 with TRBJ1-1; 10 bases are shared with TRBD1. Germline assignment: CDR1 SNHLY and CDR2 FYNNEI. The CDR3 is 13 amino acids. V lost 9 bases, J lost 3 bases, and 4 bases stayed unmatched. The sequenced CDR3 bases are TGTGCCAGGCGGACAGGGGGGGACACTGAA. It specifies CARRTGGDTE. The whole CDR3 is CARRTGGDTEAFF.

On this clone: With the read ending 3 residues before the CDR3 end, the germline J gene is used to fill in that end. The rearrangement uses TRBV30 and TRBJ2-7; TRBD2 agrees at 8 bases. The CDR3 has 14 amino acids. Germline CDR1 is GTSNPN and CDR2 is SVGIG (reference sequence). Trimming cost V 0 bases and J 6 bases; bases outside gene matches: 7. CDR3 loop: CAWSVQGSGGEQYF. The covered CDR3 bases are TGTGCCTGGAGTGTACAGGGAAGCGGGGGCGAG.

A remark on this clone: The read ends 3 residues before the CDR3 terminus; that terminus is restored from the germline J gene. The gene calls are TRBV19 and TRBJ2-2; TRBD1 might be the D (6 bases). The CDR3 consists of 16 residues. CDR1 and CDR2 (germline): LNHDA, SQIVND (reference sequence). V dropped 9 bases and J dropped 2 bases, with 19 bases sitting between them. The part of the CDR3 DNA that was read is TGTGCCAGCGTTCCGGACAGCCCAGTTAACACCGGGGAG. Protein product: CASVPDSPVNTGE. The complete CDR3 sequence is CASVPDSPVNTGELFF.

About this clone: The CDR3 is cut off 3 residues early in the read; its end comes from the germline J gene. This chain joins TRBV6-2 or TRBV6-3 and TRBJ1-5; perhaps TRBD1 as D (5 bases). V was clipped by 6 bases and J by 3 bases, with 15 bases between them. CDR3 length: 15 amino acids. Germline-derived CDR1 and CDR2 are MNHEY and SVGEGT. The covered CDR3 bases are TGTGCCAGCAGCTCAAGCCGGGGGTCCAATCAGCCC. Protein: CASSSSRGSNQP. The full-length CDR3 reads as CASSSSRGSNQPQHF.

Of note for this clone: The read terminates 3 residues before the CDR3 end, so the remaining end is supplied by the germline J gene. Other nucleotide sequences in the sample specify the same CDR3. The V and J genes are TRBV20-1 and TRBJ2-5, with D perhaps TRBD2 (7 bases). The V end lost 0 bases, the J end lost 5 bases, and 19 bases lay between the germline ends. Germline V gene data show CDR1 as DFQATT and CDR2 as SNEGSKA (reference sequence). The CDR3 extends over 16 amino acids. Incomplete CDR3 DNA: TGCAGTGCTAGAGACGCCACAGGGAGGGCTGCGGAGACC. This encodes CSARDATGRAAET. The full CDR3 protein is CSARDATGRAAETQYF.

Remarks on this clone: The read ends 3 residues early relative to the CDR3; the germline J gene fills the gap. The chain links TRBV7-9 to TRBJ1-2, with D tentatively TRBD1 (6 bases). This CDR3 has 12 amino acids. The germline gives CDR1 SEHNR, CDR2 FQNEAQ (reference sequence). The DNA read from the CDR3 is TGTGCCAGCAGTACAGGGTCAGATACC. Translated, it gives CASSTGSDT. The CDR3 reads in full as CASSTGSDTYTF.

Judged by frequency, this clone is medium-sized (0.01 to 0.1%). The read terminates 3 residues before the CDR3 end, so the remaining end is supplied by the germline J gene. The V gene is TRBV6-2 or TRBV6-3, the J gene TRBJ2-1, with D possibly TRBD1 on 5 matching bases. Germline-derived CDR1 and CDR2 are MNHEY and SVGEGT. This CDR3 contains 13 residues. V lost 6 bases to trimming and J lost 2 bases, with 8 bases between them. CDR3 amino acids: CASSLGAYNEQFF. The DNA read from the CDR3 is TGTGCCAGCAGCCTAGGGGCCTACAATGAG.